One and the same sample provided the 16 T cell receptor beta chains below, sequenced in a study of cytomegalovirus exposure and HLA in healthy donors (dated by TCRdb to 2016 to 2017). Library method: the immunoSEQ multiplex PCR assay. For the multiplex PCR, a mixture combining 60 forward primers for TCR Vbeta segments and 13 reverse primers for TCR Jbeta segments was used. Entries here come from immuneACCESS through TCRdb and include only in-frame sequences with V and J called. Some clones fail to appear in such tables; in the studies checked, an unresolved V gene covers under half of the shortfall, and the cause of the remainder is unknown. Across this sample there are some 150,000 clones, with roughly 85% seen only once. 2.3% of the sample is in the top ten clones. Sequencing was carried out using PBMCs. These receptors were obtained from a woman aged 18-30 years in good health and CMV-seronegative.

The gene calls are TRBV5-4 and TRBJ2-1, with D possibly being TRBD2 (6 bases). With 2 bases removed from V and 5 bases from J, the gap between germline ends came to 14 bases. The CDR3 loop spans 15 amino acids. In germline, CDR1 is SGHNT, CDR2 YYREEE (reference sequence). The CDR3 sequence is CASSFESGRHNEQFF. The DNA for the CDR3 is TGTGCCAGCAGCTTTGAGTCAGGGAGGCACAATGAGCAGTTCTTC.

The chain recombines TRBV29-1 with TRBJ1-1; a weak D match, TRBD1 (6 bases). CDR1 SQVTM and CDR2 ANQGSEA come from the germline V gene. This CDR3 contains 13 residues. DNA of the CDR3: TGCAGTATACAGGGCCCGGGGTGGGCTGAAGCTTTCTTT. It is translated as CSIQGPGWAEAFF.

Only a few counts were recorded for this clone. This sequence joins TRBV2 and TRBJ1-4; D is possibly TRBD1 (6 bases). The V gene lost 10 bases and the J gene lost 5 bases, with 14 bases spanning the gap. The CDR3 totals 13 residues. The germline V gene has CDR1 SNHLY and CDR2 FYNNEI. The chain's CDR3 is CATHRGQNEKLFF. CDR3 sequence (DNA): TGTGCCACCCATCGTGGACAGAATGAAAAACTGTTTTTT.

In this sample, this clone turned up a few times. The gene calls are TRBV4-3 and TRBJ1-4; no reliable D call. The CDR3 length is 17 residues. Trimming removed 2 bases at V and 0 bases at J, with 13 bases between. The germline V gene has CDR1 LGHNA and CDR2 YSLEER. CDR3 DNA: TGCGCCAGCAGCCAATATTTTACAGCTGCAACTAATGAAAAACTGTTTTTT. Residues: CASSQYFTAATNEKLFF.

The V and J genes are TRBV6-1 and TRBJ1-5; 7 bases fit TRBD1. Germline V gives CDR1 MNHNS, CDR2 SASEGT. CDR3 length: 14 amino acids. The trim removed 6 bases at V and 3 bases at J, leaving 5 bases unmatched. The CDR3 bases are TGTGCCAGCAGGAGTGGGACAGACAATCAGCCCCAGCATTTT. The encoded protein is CASRSGTDNQPQHF.

This clone is a singleton in its sample. The V call is TRBV5-4, the J call TRBJ2-7, with 9 bases fitting TRBD1. This CDR3 spans 14 amino acids. Germline V CDR1 and CDR2: SGHNT, YYREEE (reference sequence). V was clipped by 0 bases and J by 7 bases; unmatched bases: 5. The CDR3 protein is CASSLGTGVWEQYF. CDR3 nucleotides: TGTGCCAGCAGCTTGGGGACAGGGGTATGGGAGCAGTACTTC.

The chain links TRBV6-1 to TRBJ2-7; 11 bases agree with TRBD2. There are 14 residues in the CDR3. V lost 7 bases to trimming and J lost 5 bases; unmatched junction nucleotides: 7. Germline assignment: CDR1 MNHNS and CDR2 SASEGT. DNA of the CDR3: TGTGCCAGCATGTACACTAGCGGGGGAAACGAGCAGTACTTC. Protein sequence: CASMYTSGGNEQYF.

This clone was detected once. The chain uses TRBV5-5 and TRBJ1-2; 7 bases agree with TRBD1. V shed 4 bases, J shed 4 bases, and the junction held 10 bases outside the gene matches. The CDR3 sequence is 15 residues long. Germline-derived CDR1 and CDR2 are SGHKS and YYEKEE (reference sequence). CDR3 loop: CASSPQTGLAYGYTF. CDR3 in DNA: TGTGCCAGCAGCCCTCAGACAGGGCTGGCCTATGGCTACACCTTC.

The rearrangement links TRBV5-5 to TRBJ2-7; the match to TRBD1 covers 11 bases. V gave up 7 bases and J gave up 3 bases; unmatched junction bases: 9. The germline CDR1 and CDR2 sequences are SGHKS and YYEKEE (reference sequence). CDR3 length equals 15 residues. This CDR3 reads CASGPEGQGVYEQYF. Written as DNA, the CDR3 is TGTGCCAGCGGACCAGAGGGACAGGGGGTCTACGAGCAGTACTTC.

The chain uses TRBV5-1 and TRBJ2-1; 8 positions agree with TRBD2. J lost 6 bases, V lost 8 bases, and 16 bases had no gene match. The CDR3 is 16 residues long. Per germline, CDR1 SGHRS and CDR2 YFSETQ. CDR3 residues: CASTPPGLDSSNEQFF. As DNA, the CDR3 is TGCGCCAGTACTCCACCGGGACTAGATTCTTCCAATGAGCAGTTCTTC.

The genes are TRBV10-3 and TRBJ1-5; possibly TRBD1 for D (5 bases). Germline V lookup: CDR1 ENHRY, CDR2 SYGVKD. V lost 4 bases, J lost 0 bases, and 7 bases lay in between. The CDR3 runs to 14 residues. The CDR3 nucleotides read TGTGCCATCAGTGGACAGTATAGCAATCAGCCCCAGCATTTT. Protein sequence: CAISGQYSNQPQHF.

This chain joins TRBV30 and TRBJ2-7, with no clear D. Per germline, CDR1 GTSNPN and CDR2 SVGIG (reference sequence). Deletions cut 1 base from V and 6 bases from J, with 10 bases between. This CDR3 is 12 amino acids long. DNA of the CDR3: TGTGCCTGGAGTGCCACTAAAAGCGAGCAGTACTTC. Its protein product is CAWSATKSEQYF. The full variable domain, with the rest looked up from reference TRBV30 and TRBJ2-7, is SQTIHQWPATLVQPVGSPLSLECTVEGTSNPNLYWYRQAAGRGLQLLFYSVGIGQISSEVPQNLSASRPQDRQFILSSKKLLLSDSGFYLCAWSATKSEQYFGPGTRLTVT.

This chain joins TRBV7-6 and TRBJ2-3; D uncertain. Germline CDR1 and CDR2: SGHVS and FNYEAQ. The CDR3 loop spans 12 amino acids. V was trimmed by 1 base and J by 4 bases, leaving 3 bases between them. The chain's CDR3 is CASSLVADTQYF. In DNA, the CDR3 is TGTGCCAGCAGCTTAGTCGCAGATACGCAGTATTTT.

The rearrangement uses TRBV9 and TRBJ2-1, with 9 bases that match TRBD1. V lost 2 bases and J lost 5; bases outside the gene matches: 5. This CDR3 comprises 15 residues. Per germline, CDR1 SGDLS and CDR2 YYNGEE. As DNA, the CDR3 is TGTGCCAGCAGCGTCGGACAGGGGAGGAACAATGAGCAGTTCTTC. It yields the protein CASSVGQGRNNEQFF.

The rearrangement joins TRBV5-1 to TRBJ2-1; 13 nucleotides align to TRBD2. The length of the CDR3 is 16 residues. The V gene end was trimmed by 4 bases and the J gene end by 3 bases; junction bases not matched to a gene: 4. Germline V gene sequence: CDR1 SGHRS, CDR2 YFSETQ. This CDR3 is CASSAGLAGNYNEQFF. CDR3 sequence (DNA): TGCGCCAGCAGCGCGGGACTAGCGGGAAACTACAATGAGCAGTTCTTC.

The V gene is TRBV5-1, the J gene TRBJ2-7, with 11 bases aligning to TRBD2. The CDR3 runs to 15 residues. CDR1 is SGHRS, CDR2 YFSETQ, per germline. Trimming removed 2 bases from V and 7 bases from J; junction bases left unmatched: 8. CDR3 sequence reads: CASSFSGRAGVEQYF. CDR3 DNA sequence: TGCGCCAGCAGCTTTAGCGGGAGGGCCGGGGTAGAGCAGTACTTC. Together with reference TRBV5-1 and TRBJ2-7, the CDR3 gives the full variable domain: KAGVTQTPRYLIKTRGQQVTLSCSPISGHRSVSWYQQTPGQGLQFLFEYFSETQRNKGNFPGRFSGRQFSNSRSEMNVSTLELGDSALYLCASSFSGRAGVEQYFGPGTRLTVT.